These T cell receptor beta chains were read from a single sample in a study of cytomegalovirus exposure and HLA in healthy donors. The data were produced by immunoSEQ multiplex PCR, yet TCRdb's version contains in-frame clones alone and is incomplete. The table has around 190,000 clones, roughly 80% seen once. Sequenced material: PBMCs. Receptor source: a woman aged 45-60 years in good health and CMV-seronegative. Both conserved end residues are part of each CDR3.

V: TRBV28; J: TRBJ1-6; CDR3: CASSLYRDNSPLHF
V: TRBV9; J: TRBJ2-6; CDR3: CASSPQPGGQSSVLTF
V: TRBV2; J: TRBJ2-6; CDR3: CASRDRVSGANVLTF
V: TRBV4-1; J: TRBJ2-7; CDR3: CASSPTGSPYEQYF
V: TRBV5-1; J: TRBJ1-2; CDR3: CASSLVSTDGYTF
V: TRBV20-1; J: TRBJ2-7; CDR3: CSARDSYEQYF
V: TRBV5-5; J: TRBJ1-2; CDR3: CASSLVVSPENYGYTF
V: TRBV9; J: TRBJ2-7; CDR3: CASSVAGTGEQYF
V: TRBV28; J: TRBJ1-2; CDR3: CASFHRDSAYGYTF
V: TRBV6-6; J: TRBJ1-5; CDR3: CASSYSGGNQPQHF
V: TRBV5-6; J: TRBJ2-1; CDR3: CASRLNRDRDYNEQFF
V: TRBV7-3; J: TRBJ1-1; CDR3: CASSPEGGRGTEAFF
V: TRBV5-6; J: TRBJ1-4; CDR3: CASSLALNEKLFF
V: TRBV7-2; J: TRBJ1-2; CDR3: CASSSGGGVSYGYTF
V: TRBV5-8; J: TRBJ2-7; CDR3: CASSFAGFSYEQYF
V: TRBV6-6; J: TRBJ2-7; CDR3: CASSWANFYEQYF
V: TRBV27; J: TRBJ1-1; CDR3: CASSLSSTVKAFF
V: TRBV27; J: TRBJ2-2; CDR3: CASSTDRATTGELFF
V: TRBV7-9; J: TRBJ2-7; CDR3: CASSLGAGSYEQYF
V: TRBV15; J: -; CDR3: CATSRLAGRRPYEQYF
V: TRBV14; J: TRBJ1-4; CDR3: CASSPGQAPNEKLFF
V: TRBV7-2; J: TRBJ2-3; CDR3: CASSSGSTDTQYF
V: TRBV11-2; J: TRBJ2-7; CDR3: CASSLVAPQGGGRPYEQYF
V: TRBV6-6; J: TRBJ1-1; CDR3: CASRDDRRNTEAFF
V: TRBV5-1; J: TRBJ2-1; CDR3: CASSFGSGRSNEQFF
V: TRBV25-1; J: TRBJ1-2; CDR3: CASSEYPGDRGYTF
V: TRBV18; J: TRBJ2-5; CDR3: CASSPLGQGIGETQYF
V: TRBV19; J: TRBJ1-5; CDR3: CARLQPPRDKHSNQPQHF
V: TRBV5-5; J: TRBJ2-1; CDR3: CASSTLGLMGNEQFF
V: TRBV13; J: TRBJ2-2; CDR3: CASSGRLAGERTGELFF
V: TRBV6-5; J: TRBJ1-6; CDR3: CASSYSRFRRGSPLHF
V: TRBV9; J: TRBJ1-1; CDR3: CASSPRTGVLNTEAFF
V: TRBV7-3; J: TRBJ2-7; CDR3: CASSPDRDNEQYF
V: TRBV18; J: TRBJ2-7; CDR3: CASSQDRGGEQYF
V: TRBV7-9; J: TRBJ1-1; CDR3: CASSLAGQNTEAFF
V: TRBV10-2; J: TRBJ2-7; CDR3: CASNERLAHRSSYEQYF
V: TRBV7-8; J: TRBJ2-1; CDR3: CASSFGLAGVSSYNEQFF
V: TRBV7-3; J: TRBJ1-1; CDR3: CASSLNPVRGGTEAFF
V: TRBV5-1; J: TRBJ2-2; CDR3: CASSPAGGNTGELFF
V: TRBV5-1; J: TRBJ2-5; CDR3: CASSFTASKETQYF
V: TRBV6-5; J: TRBJ2-7; CDR3: CASSYSSSYEQYF
V: TRBV29-1; J: TRBJ1-2; CDR3: CSAGGGPGGYTF
V: TRBV18; J: TRBJ2-7; CDR3: CASSTRVTAFYENEQYF
V: TRBV5-1; J: TRBJ1-2; CDR3: CASSLGALYGYTF
V: TRBV7-2; J: TRBJ1-4; CDR3: CASSLLGGPLEKLFF
V: TRBV7-9; J: TRBJ2-7; CDR3: CSSSVPPGYEQYF
V: TRBV5-1; J: TRBJ2-7; CDR3: CASSLAGKGEHEQYF